The clone carrying this T cell receptor (beta chain) showed up just a few times. Its target is unknown. Documented treatment: oral pan-JAK inhibitor, 5-10 mg twice daily. The data were obtained in a study of CD8+ T cells in alopecia areata. Study at large: At a dose of 5 to 10 mg twice daily, oral tofacitinib was given to treated patients. The investigators scored severity in treated patients by the percentage of affected scalp area. Study-wide results and limits: Scalp clonality and expanded CD8+ clones among the top 100 were significantly decreased by tofacitinib. As there was one nonresponder, how baseline CD8+ expansion relates to response remains uncertain.

RNA extraction and reverse transcription yielded cDNA as sequencing template. Here immunoSEQ multiplex PCR was the method, and the copy in TCRdb shows in-frame clones only, minus some. The sample includes approximately 210,000 clones, under 70% of them seen just once. This CDR3 contains 14 residues. Trimming took 3 bases from V and 2 from J, leaving 10 bases between them. The V gene's germline CDR1 is LNHDA and CDR2 SQIVND (reference sequence). J is TRBJ2-5 and V is TRBV19; maybe TRBD1 (5 bases). Source: CD4+ T cells sorted from blood, taken around week 44, from a patient treated with tofacitinib. This TCR came from a human donor with alopecia areata. The CDR3: CASSITTAQETQYF. In DNA form, the CDR3 reads TGTGCCAGTAGTATTACGACAGCTCAAGAGACCCAGTACTTC.